This T cell receptor (beta chain) was sequenced for a study of T cell responses to AZD1222 COVID-19 vaccine. Study observations and caveats: Dominant CD4 TCR responses targeted spike regions 160-218 and 743-854.

V lost 1 base to trimming and J lost 6 bases; unmatched junction nucleotides: 5. CDR3 length: 15 amino acids. CDR1 is SGHVS, CDR2 FNYEAQ, per germline. Profiled with immunoSEQ multiplex PCR; TCRdb holds only in-frame clones, not every one. This table has 140,000 or so clones, approximately 86% appearing once. With regard to this clone: What it binds is not known.

This receptor was taken from an adult in good health. The sample here was peripheral blood, taken on day 0 of AZD1222 vaccination. The rearrangement uses TRBV7-6 and TRBJ2-2; 7 bases are shared with TRBD1. In nucleotides, the CDR3 is TGTGCCAGCAGCTTAGGACAGGGAGTAGCCGGGGAGCTGTTTTTT. This codes for CASSLGQGVAGELFF. Full variable domain (rest looked up from reference TRBV7-6 and TRBJ2-2): GAGVSQSPRYKVTKRGQDVALRCDPISGHVSLYWYRQALGQGPEFLTYFNYEAQQDKSGLPNDRFSAERPEGSISTLTIQRTEQRDSAMYRCASSLGQGVAGELFFGEGSRLTVL.